Below are 17 T cell receptor beta chains sequenced from a single sample in a study of beta chain features in type 1 diabetes. Findings of the study overall: TCRB CDR3 length was moderately but significantly reduced in all four CD4+ subsets of Type 1 diabetes patients.

Every bit of the isolated RNA underwent reverse transcription, so sequencing read expressed TCRB transcripts. Profiled with immunoSEQ multiplex PCR; TCRdb holds only in-frame clones, not every one. The repertoire holds around 600,000 clones, roughly an eighth seen once, with more than 0.095% in the top ten. Their recognized antigens are unknown. Sequencing used naive CD4+ T cells from blood. These receptors all stem from a man aged 25 to 45 with type 1 diabetes.

This clone was seen more than once but under ten times. The chain combines TRBV19 with TRBJ2-5, with 7 bases that match TRBD1. Germline CDR1 reads LNHDA; CDR2 reads SQIVND (reference sequence). The V and J ends lost 6 bases and 2 bases, in that order; junction bases with no gene match: 6. The CDR3 length is 14 residues. The CDR3 nucleotides read TGTGCCAGTAGGTCGGACAGGACACAAGAGACCCAGTACTTC. It translates to CASRSDRTQETQYF.

This chain joins TRBV5-1 and TRBJ1-4; D gene unclear. V was shortened by 4 bases and J by 0 bases, with 13 bases between the two germline ends. CDR3 length: 16 residues. The germline V gene has CDR1 SGHRS and CDR2 YFSETQ. In DNA form, the CDR3 reads TGCGCCAGCAGCGACGAAAACTCCCCAACTAATGAAAAACTGTTTTTT. It is translated as CASSDENSPTNEKLFF.

V gene TRBV10-3 combines with J gene TRBJ2-5; tentative D call: TRBD2 (6 bases). The CDR3 spans 15 residues. Germline CDR1 and CDR2: ENHRY and SYGVKD. V lost 10 bases to trimming and J lost 0 bases, with 18 bases between them. The CDR3 DNA sequence: TGTGCCACCGACATTGGGACTGGATACCAAGAGACCCAGTACTTC. Translated, it gives CATDIGTGYQETQYF.

As regards this clone: Since a much larger clone is just one base distant, this may be a read error. This sample also contains other DNA sequences that code for the same CDR3. The chain has TRBV11-2 and TRBJ1-5; D is unresolved. Germline CDR1 and CDR2: SGHAT and FQNNGV. The CDR3 has 13 residues. Trimming pared 5 bases from V and 1 base from J, leaving 6 bases between. CDR3 coding DNA: TGTGCCAGCAGCCTGGACAGCAATCAGCCCCAGCATTTT. Translating gives CASSLDSNQPQHF.

The sample holds a few counts of this clone. This chain links TRBV4-3 with TRBJ1-2; D perhaps matches TRBD1 (5 bases). The CDR3 is made up of 15 amino acids. From germline, CDR1 is LGHNA and CDR2 YSLEER. With 4 bases removed from V and 1 base from J, the gap between germline ends came to 13 bases. The CDR3 region has the DNA TGCGCCAGCAGCCTTACTCTTCAGGGTAACTATGGCTACACCTTC. Translation: CASSLTLQGNYGYTF.

This clone was picked up a small number of times. V gene TRBV7-9 combines with J gene TRBJ2-7; tentatively, D is TRBD1 (5 bases). CDR1 is SEHNR and CDR2 is FQNEAQ in the germline V gene (reference sequence). Trimming pared 1 base from V and 6 bases from J, leaving 10 bases between. The CDR3 loop spans 13 amino acids. The CDR3 sequence is CASSLEEGVEQYF. The CDR3 nucleotides are TGTGCCAGCAGCTTAGAGGAAGGGGTCGAGCAGTACTTC.

This clone has a handful of counts. This chain uses TRBV29-1 with TRBJ2-5; tentatively, D is TRBD1 or TRBD2 (5 bases each). This CDR3 contains 12 residues. From germline, CDR1 is SQVTM and CDR2 ANQGSEA. The V end lost 6 bases, the J end lost 3 bases, and 11 bases lay between the germline ends. CDR3 DNA sequence: TGCAGCGTGGGGACCCCTAAAGAGACCCAGTACTTC. Translated, it gives CSVGTPKETQYF.

The CDR3 is CASSPTHGGGEKLFF. CDR3 coding DNA: TGTGCCAGCAGTCCCACTCACGGCGGTGGGGAAAAACTGTTTTTT. V is TRBV7-6 and J is TRBJ1-4; D unresolved. Deletions cut 6 bases from V and 8 bases from J, with 19 bases between. The CDR3 totals 15 residues. Germline CDR1 is SGHVS and CDR2 is FNYEAQ.

The gene calls are TRBV6-5 and TRBJ2-3; TRBD2 matches at 7 bases. Unmatched junction bases numbered 0, after V lost 0 bases and J lost 3 bases. The CDR3 is made up of 14 amino acids. Germline V gene lookup returns CDR1 MNHEY and CDR2 SVGAGI. CDR3 DNA: TGTGCCAGCAGTTACTCAGCGGGGACAGATACGCAGTATTTT. Translated, it gives CASSYSAGTDTQYF.

This chain connects TRBV7-2 to TRBJ2-7; 7 positions agree with TRBD1. Germline V gene sequence: CDR1 SGHTA, CDR2 FQGNSA. After removal of 0 bases from V and 3 bases from J, the junction contained 5 bases not matched to a gene. The CDR3 is 15 amino acids. The CDR3 reads CASSLAEGAGYEQYF. The DNA of the CDR3 is TGTGCCAGCAGCTTAGCTGAGGGGGCGGGCTACGAGCAGTACTTC. Looking up the rest from reference TRBV7-2 and TRBJ2-7 gives the full variable domain: GAGVSQSPSNKVTEKGKDVELRCDPISGHTALYWYRQSLGQGLEFLIYFQGNSAPDKSGLPSDRFSAERTGGSVSTLTIQRTQQEDSAVYLCASSLAEGAGYEQYFGPGTRLTVT.

This chain links TRBV4-1 with TRBJ2-5, with 10 bases aligning to TRBD2. The germline V gene has CDR1 MGHRA and CDR2 YSYEKL. The V segment lost 0 bases and the J segment 9 bases; nucleotides outside the gene matches: 7. There are 15 residues in the CDR3. The CDR3 DNA is TGCGCCAGCAGCCAAGAAGGGGCTAGCGGGGGTCCCCAGTACTTC. Translating it yields CASSQEGASGGPQYF.

The rearrangement links TRBV21-1 to TRBJ1-1. TRBV21-1 is listed as a pseudogene. CDR3 length: 11 amino acids. CDR3 in DNA: TGTGCCAGCGGTAGGAGCGCTGAAGCTTTCTTT. Encoded protein: CASGRSAEAFF.

V usage is TRBV10-2 and J usage is TRBJ2-7; D is possibly TRBD1 (6 bases). The CDR3 is made up of 15 amino acids. Trimming shortened V by 3 bases and J by 1 base, and 13 bases separated the two germline ends. Germline V gives CDR1 WSHSY, CDR2 SAAADI. This CDR3 reads CASSDEQGMSYEQYF. In DNA, the CDR3 is TGCGCCAGCAGTGACGAACAGGGTATGTCCTACGAGCAGTACTTC.

This clone was seen a handful of times. The chain is built from TRBV6-5 and TRBJ1-2; D perhaps matches TRBD1 (5 bases). V gave up 5 bases and J gave up 4 bases, with 17 bases separating them. The length of the CDR3 is 15 residues. CDR1 and CDR2 from the germline V gene are MNHEY and SVGAGI. The CDR3 loop reads CASSTTGATGYGYTF. The CDR3 DNA follows: TGTGCCAGCAGTACAACAGGCGCCACCGGCTATGGCTACACCTTC.

The V and J genes are TRBV9 and TRBJ1-5; D remains ambiguous. Germline V gives CDR1 SGDLS, CDR2 YYNGEE. V was pared by 0 bases and J by 0 bases, with 7 bases between. CDR3 size: 15 residues. The CDR3 sequence is CASSVGPSSNQPQHF. The CDR3 DNA reads TGTGCCAGCAGCGTAGGCCCCAGTAGCAATCAGCCCCAGCATTTT.

The chain recombines TRBV29-1 with TRBJ1-2; D call uncertain. This CDR3 is 12 amino acids long. V lost 6 bases and J 8 bases, leaving 16 bases between the germline ends. CDR1 and CDR2 (germline): SQVTM, ANQGSEA. The CDR3 DNA follows: TGCAGCGTCCCGGGCCCCGGCGGGGGCTACACCTTC. The encoded protein is CSVPGPGGGYTF.

As DNA, the CDR3 is TGTGCCAGCAGCGTAGGAGACGGGGGAGCTCAGCCCCAGCATTTT. Its protein is CASSVGDGGAQPQHF. This chain uses TRBV9 with TRBJ1-5; possibly TRBD1 for D (5 bases). V shed 0 bases and J shed 6 bases, with 13 bases lying between them. There are 15 residues in the CDR3. Germline V CDR1 and CDR2: SGDLS, YYNGEE.